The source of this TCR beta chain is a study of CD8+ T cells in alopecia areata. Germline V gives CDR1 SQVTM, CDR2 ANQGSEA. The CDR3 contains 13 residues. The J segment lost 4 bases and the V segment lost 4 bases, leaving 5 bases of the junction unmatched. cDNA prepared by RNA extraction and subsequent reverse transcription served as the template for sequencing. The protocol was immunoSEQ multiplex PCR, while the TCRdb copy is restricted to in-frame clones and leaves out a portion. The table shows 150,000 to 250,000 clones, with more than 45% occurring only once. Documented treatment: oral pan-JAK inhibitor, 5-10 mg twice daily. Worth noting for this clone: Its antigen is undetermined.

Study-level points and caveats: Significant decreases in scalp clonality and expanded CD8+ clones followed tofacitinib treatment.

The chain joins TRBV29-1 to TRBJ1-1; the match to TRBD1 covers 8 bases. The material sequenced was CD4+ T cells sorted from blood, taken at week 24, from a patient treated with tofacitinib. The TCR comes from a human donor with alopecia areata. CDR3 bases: TGCAGCGTTGGAAGCAGGGGGCTCACTGAAGCTTTCTTT. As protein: CSVGSRGLTEAFF.